The rows below give T cell receptor beta chains drawn from one sample of a study of cytomegalovirus exposure and HLA in healthy donors. Some clones are missing from TCRdb's copy, which holds only in-frame ones; the method was immunoSEQ multiplex PCR. The table shows about 120,000 clones, with about 83% occurring only once. Sequencing input: PBMCs. The receptors derive from a woman in her twenties or thirties in good health and CMV-seronegative. CDR3s include the opening cysteine and the closing phenylalanine or tryptophan. Each record gives: J gene, clone size, V gene, D gene, CDR3 DNA, CDR3 protein. D genes are given only for firm matches. Size is omitted from some rows. Given values are once, few, many or a class for expanded clones.

J gene: TRBJ2-5; clone size: .; V gene: TRBV6-5; D gene: .; CDR3 DNA: TGTGCCAGCAGATGGGGGGGCGGCTCTTTAGAGACCCAGTACTTC; CDR3 protein: CASRWGGGSLETQYF
J gene: TRBJ2-5; clone size: .; V gene: TRBV2; D gene: TRBD2; CDR3 DNA: TGTGCCAGCAGTCCTCTCCTACTAGCGGAAGAGACCCAGTACTTC; CDR3 protein: CASSPLLLAEETQYF
J gene: TRBJ1-5; clone size: .; V gene: TRBV19; D gene: TRBD1; CDR3 DNA: TGTGCCAGTAGTGGGGACAGGGCGAAGCCCCAGCATTTT; CDR3 protein: CASSGDRAKPQHF
J gene: TRBJ1-5; clone size: .; V gene: TRBV6-6; D gene: .; CDR3 DNA: TGTGCCAGCCTCCCAGGGGAGAGGGGCAATCAGCCCCAGCATTTT; CDR3 protein: CASLPGERGNQPQHF
J gene: TRBJ2-3; clone size: .; V gene: TRBV7-9; D gene: TRBD1; CDR3 DNA: TGTGCCAGCAGCGAGACAGGGACGAGCACAGATACGCAGTATTTT; CDR3 protein: CASSETGTSTDTQYF
J gene: TRBJ2-1; clone size: .; V gene: TRBV7-2; D gene: .; CDR3 DNA: TGTGCCAGCAGCTTCCCCATCAATGAGCAGTTCTTC; CDR3 protein: CASSFPINEQFF
J gene: TRBJ1-1; clone size: .; V gene: TRBV7-6; D gene: .; CDR3 DNA: TGTGCCAGCAGCTTTCGGGGGTCGAACACTGAAGCTTTCTTT; CDR3 protein: CASSFRGSNTEAFF
J gene: TRBJ2-1; clone size: .; V gene: TRBV5-4; D gene: TRBD2; CDR3 DNA: TGTGCCAGCAGCCCGCTTGGACTAGCCGCTGACAATGAGCAGTTCTTC; CDR3 protein: CASSPLGLAADNEQFF
J gene: TRBJ2-5; clone size: .; V gene: TRBV6-5; D gene: TRBD1; CDR3 DNA: TGTGCCAGCAGCCGCAAGACAGGGGGTTCAGAGACCCAGTACTTC; CDR3 protein: CASSRKTGGSETQYF
J gene: TRBJ1-5; clone size: .; V gene: TRBV6-1; D gene: TRBD1; CDR3 DNA: TGTGCCAGCTCCCCCCAGGGGGGAGGCAATCAGCCCCAGCATTTT; CDR3 protein: CASSPQGGGNQPQHF
J gene: TRBJ1-2; clone size: .; V gene: TRBV6-5; D gene: .; CDR3 DNA: TGTGCCAGCAGTGCACAGGGACCCTGGGGCTACACCTTC; CDR3 protein: CASSAQGPWGYTF
J gene: TRBJ2-3; clone size: .; V gene: TRBV7-3; D gene: TRBD2; CDR3 DNA: TGTGCCAGCAGCCCACGACTAGCGGGGGATACGCAGTATTTT; CDR3 protein: CASSPRLAGDTQYF
J gene: TRBJ1-1; clone size: .; V gene: TRBV27; D gene: TRBD1; CDR3 DNA: TGTGCCAGGACAACAGGGGTGAGTACTGAAGCTTTCTTT; CDR3 protein: CARTTGVSTEAFF
J gene: TRBJ2-7; clone size: few; V gene: TRBV4-1; D gene: .; CDR3 DNA: TGCGCCAGCAGCCAATCGGACGAGCAGTACTTC; CDR3 protein: CASSQSDEQYF
J gene: TRBJ2-1; clone size: .; V gene: TRBV7-2; D gene: .; CDR3 DNA: TGTGCCAGCAGCTTAGAAGGGAGGAACTACAATGAGCAGTTCTTC; CDR3 protein: CASSLEGRNYNEQFF
J gene: TRBJ2-3; clone size: .; V gene: TRBV5-6; D gene: .; CDR3 DNA: TGTGCCAGCAGCCCAAGACAGGATACGCAGTATTTT; CDR3 protein: CASSPRQDTQYF
J gene: TRBJ1-3; clone size: .; V gene: TRBV19; D gene: .; CDR3 DNA: TGTGCCAGTAGGGCCCCCCGGGCAGGGGAAAGCAACACCATATATTTT; CDR3 protein: CASRAPRAGESNTIYF
J gene: TRBJ2-2; clone size: .; V gene: TRBV7-6; D gene: .; CDR3 DNA: TGTGCCAGCAGCCGCGACAGAACCGGGGAGCTGTTTTTT; CDR3 protein: CASSRDRTGELFF
J gene: TRBJ2-7; clone size: few; V gene: TRBV11-1; D gene: .; CDR3 DNA: TGTGCCAGCAGCTTAGTTTTCTCACCAGATCAGGAGCAGTACTTC; CDR3 protein: CASSLVFSPDQEQYF
J gene: TRBJ2-3; clone size: .; V gene: TRBV9; D gene: TRBD1; CDR3 DNA: TGTGCCAGCAGCGTAGGGATCGGGACAGGGTCGGCACGGACAGATACGCAGTATTTT; CDR3 protein: CASSVGIGTGSARTDTQYF
J gene: TRBJ1-2; clone size: once; V gene: TRBV5-1; D gene: TRBD1; CDR3 DNA: TGCGCCAGCAGCCTGGGGGGACAGGGGTCGAGGGATGGCTACACCTTC; CDR3 protein: CASSLGGQGSRDGYTF
J gene: TRBJ2-7; clone size: .; V gene: TRBV19; D gene: .; CDR3 DNA: TGTGCCAGTAGTATCTCATCCCGGGTACGGTCCTACGAGCAGTACTTC; CDR3 protein: CASSISSRVRSYEQYF
J gene: TRBJ2-5; clone size: .; V gene: TRBV9; D gene: TRBD1; CDR3 DNA: TGTGCCAGCAGCATCCGGGACAGGGGTCCCGGGACCCAGTACTTC; CDR3 protein: CASSIRDRGPGTQYF
J gene: TRBJ2-3; clone size: .; V gene: TRBV7-3; D gene: TRBD2; CDR3 DNA: TGTGCCAGCAGCGAATCTAGCGGGGGCAGTACGCAGTATTTT; CDR3 protein: CASSESSGGSTQYF
J gene: TRBJ2-7; clone size: .; V gene: TRBV6-4; D gene: .; CDR3 DNA: TGTGCCAGCAGTGAACGTGAAGGGGCCTACGAGCAGTACTTC; CDR3 protein: CASSEREGAYEQYF